This T cell receptor (beta chain) was captured by sequencing in a study of T cell repertoires in cytomegalovirus infection. V was cut by 4 bases and J by 5 bases, with 15 bases left in between. CDR3 length equals 14 residues. The germline gives CDR1 SGHNT, CDR2 YYREEE (reference sequence). This clonotype was observed a single time. The antigen remains unidentified. TCRdb re-called the reads with MiXCR, one entry per CDR3 protein. The table shows 900,000 to 950,000 distinct CDR3 sequences, with approximately 31% occurring only once. This clonotype was obtained from a human donor in good health (CMV status not recorded). Some clones in this sample may be carry-over from other donors' samples. Source: cultured CD8+ T cells from PBMCs, taken from culture after CMV antigen stimulation. The rearrangement links TRBV5-4 to TRBJ1-1, with D unresolved. The CDR3 nucleotides are TGTGCCAGCAGCCTTCTGGGGATGGAAACTGAAGCTTTCTTT. Its protein is CASSLLGMETEAFF.